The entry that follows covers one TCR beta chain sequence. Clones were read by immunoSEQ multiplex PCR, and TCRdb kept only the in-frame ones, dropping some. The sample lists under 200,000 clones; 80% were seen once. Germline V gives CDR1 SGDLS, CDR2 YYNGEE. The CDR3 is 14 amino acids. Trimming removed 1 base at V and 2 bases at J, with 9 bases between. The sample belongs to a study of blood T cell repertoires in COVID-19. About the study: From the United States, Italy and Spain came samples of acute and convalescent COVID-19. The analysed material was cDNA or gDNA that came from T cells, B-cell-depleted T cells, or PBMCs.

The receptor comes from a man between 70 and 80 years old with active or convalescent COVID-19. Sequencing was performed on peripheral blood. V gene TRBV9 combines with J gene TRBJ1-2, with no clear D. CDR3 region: CASSVRDYNYGYTF. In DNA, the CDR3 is TGTGCCAGCAGCGTACGAGACTACAACTATGGCTACACCTTC.